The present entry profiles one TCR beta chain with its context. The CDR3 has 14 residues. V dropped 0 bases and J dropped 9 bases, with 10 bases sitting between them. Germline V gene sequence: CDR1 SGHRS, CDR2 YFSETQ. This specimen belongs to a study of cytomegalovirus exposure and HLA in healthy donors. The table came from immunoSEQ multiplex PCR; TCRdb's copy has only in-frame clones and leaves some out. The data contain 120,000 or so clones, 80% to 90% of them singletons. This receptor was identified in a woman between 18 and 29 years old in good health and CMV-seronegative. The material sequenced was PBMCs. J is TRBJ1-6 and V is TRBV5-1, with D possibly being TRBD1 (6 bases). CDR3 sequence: CASSLGQVGSPLHF. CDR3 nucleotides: TGCGCCAGCAGCTTGGGACAGGTGGGTTCACCCCTCCACTTT. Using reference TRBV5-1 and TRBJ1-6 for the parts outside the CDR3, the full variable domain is KAGVTQTPRYLIKTRGQQVTLSCSPISGHRSVSWYQQTPGQGLQFLFEYFSETQRNKGNFPGRFSGRQFSNSRSEMNVSTLELGDSALYLCASSLGQVGSPLHFGNGTRLTVT.